The entry below describes one T cell receptor (beta chain). The sample belongs to a study of blood T cell repertoires in COVID-19. Across the study: Cohort 3 recovered donors had two negative PCRs, clearance, or symptom resolution. Samples of COVID-19 (acute and convalescent) were obtained from the United States, Italy and Spain. T cells, B-cell-depleted T cells, or PBMCs provided the cDNA or gDNA that served as material.

Produced via immunoSEQ multiplex PCR; TCRdb's table is partial and in-frame only. The data show some 300,000 clones, more than 75% seen once. Researchers sorted participants into cohorts using their self-reported clinical history. V shed 5 bases and J 2 bases; nucleotides not matched to a gene: 9. In germline, CDR1 is SEHNR, CDR2 FQNEAQ (reference sequence). CDR3 length: 16 residues. The gene calls are TRBV7-9 and TRBJ2-5; 9 nucleotides agree with TRBD2. The sequenced sample consisted of PBMCs or T cells enriched from blood (not recorded which). The origin of this receptor is an older woman in a cohort exposed to, infected with or recovered from COVID-19 (not recorded which). CDR3 in amino acids: CASSPMGTSRQETQYF. In nucleotides, the CDR3 is TGTGCCAGCAGCCCCATGGGGACTAGCAGACAAGAGACCCAGTACTTC.